What follows describes a single TCR beta chain. Its cognate antigen is unknown. Germline CDR1 and CDR2: SGHTA and FQGNSA. This CDR3 contains 14 residues. V dropped 5 bases and J dropped 11 bases, with 21 bases sitting between them. The study reverse transcribed the entire isolated RNA, so it sequenced expressed TCRB transcripts. Naive, central memory and regulatory T cell samples yielded approximately 3.3 million reads on average. The data were produced by immunoSEQ multiplex PCR, yet TCRdb's version contains in-frame clones alone and is incomplete. Of 25,000 to 30,000 clones in the sample, about two thirds were seen once. One heparinised blood draw, averaging about 116 mL, came from each donor. Each of the sorted populations had a purity greater than 95%. The sample originates from a study of beta chain features in type 1 diabetes. Whole-study findings and limits: TCRB CDR3 length was moderately but significantly reduced in all four CD4+ subsets of Type 1 diabetes patients.

The sequenced sample consisted of Tregs from blood. The rearrangement links TRBV7-2 to TRBJ1-1; no firm D call. This clonotype was obtained from a young woman with type 1 diabetes. Here the CDR3 reads CASSQSGPLRMAFF. As DNA, the CDR3 is TGTGCCAGCAGCCAAAGCGGGCCCTTAAGGATGGCTTTCTTT.